This is a list of T cell receptor beta chains from one sample in a study of response to subunit inactivated influenza vaccine. Each CDR3 protein gets one entry after TCRdb re-called the RT-PCR reads with MiXCR. The table shows 500,000 to 600,000 distinct CDR3 sequences, with over 9.5% occurring only once. This sample comprised PBMCs from blood, obtained on the day of vaccination. The origin of the receptors is a man aged 45 to 65 who received an inactivated influenza vaccine. Each CDR3 is given with its conserved first and last residue. D genes are given only for firm matches. Rows give clone size only sometimes, using once, few, many, or a class for an expanded clone.

>TRBV7-9|TRBJ2-5|TRBD1|.
TGTGCCAGCAGCTTAGCAGGACAGGGGGCTGGCGAGACCCAGTACTTC
CASSLAGQGAGETQYF
>TRBV6-2/TRBV6-3|TRBJ1-5|.|once
TGTGCCAGCAGTTACACCCCCCGGGGAGTGGGCAATCAGCCCCAGCATTTT
CASSYTPRGVGNQPQHF
>TRBV11-2|TRBJ2-3|TRBD2|few
TGTGCCAGCAGCCGAACAACCCGAGGTGGCGGGGGAGATACGCAGTATTTT
CASSRTTRGGGGDTQYF
>TRBV29-1|TRBJ2-2|.|few
TGCAGCGTTGCTCTACTTACAGGGAACACCGGGGAGCTGTTTTTT
CSVALLTGNTGELFF
>TRBV5-1|TRBJ2-7|TRBD2|.
TGCGCCAGCAGCCCCGAGGGACTAGCTTCGTACGAGCAGTACTTC
CASSPEGLASYEQYF
>TRBV7-9|TRBJ2-1|.|.
TGTGCCAGCAGCTTACGGGCCCAAGGCGATGAGCAGTTCTTC
CASSLRAQGDEQFF
>TRBV6-1|TRBJ2-3|TRBD1|few
TGTGCCAGCAGCCTCGACAGGGTGGCAGATACGCAGTATTTT
CASSLDRVADTQYF
>TRBV4-3|TRBJ2-1|TRBD2|many
TGCGCCAGCAGCCAAGCGGAGACTAGCGGGAACAATGAGCAGTTCTTC
CASSQAETSGNNEQFF
>TRBV29-1|TRBJ2-1|TRBD1|.
TGCAGCGTTGAACGGCAGGGGGCACAGCAGTTCTTC
CSVERQGAQQFF
>TRBV7-9|TRBJ2-5|.|many
TGTGCCAGCAGCTTATTGGGTCGGGAGACCCAGTACTTC
CASSLLGRETQYF
>TRBV12-3/TRBV12-4|TRBJ2-2|TRBD2|few
TGTGCCAGCAGTTTTATAGCGGGAGCGGCCGGGGAGCTGTTTTTT
CASSFIAGAAGELFF
>TRBV28|TRBJ2-7|TRBD2|few
TGTGCCAGCAGTCCCGGGGCTAGCGGGGGAACCTACGAGCAGTACTTC
CASSPGASGGTYEQYF
>TRBV24-1|TRBJ2-7|.|few
TGTGCCACCAGTAGCCCAGTAGCCTACGAGCAGTACTTC
CATSSPVAYEQYF
>TRBV5-1|TRBJ2-7|.|.
TGCGCCAGCACCCTTGGTGCAGGGCGGACCGGCTACGAGAAGTACTTC
CASTLGAGRTGYEKYF
>TRBV28|TRBJ2-2|.|many
TGTGCCATCGGGACATCGAACACCGGGGAGCTGTTTTTT
CAIGTSNTGELFF
>TRBV7-9|TRBJ2-7|.|few
TGTGCCAGCAGCGATTGGACGGACTCCTACGAGCAGTACTTC
CASSDWTDSYEQYF
>TRBV7-2|TRBJ1-2|.|few
TGTGCCAGCAGCTTATTCCCCCGCTATGGCTACACCTTC
CASSLFPRYGYTF
>TRBV20-1|TRBJ1-2|TRBD1|.
TGCAGTGCTCCTAACAGGGGGCAAGATTATGGCTACACCTTC
CSAPNRGQDYGYTF
>TRBV29-1|TRBJ2-7|TRBD1|once
TGCAGCGCCTACCAGGGGGCCCACGGCGAGCAGTACTTC
CSAYQGAHGEQYF
>TRBV5-5|TRBJ2-5|.|.
TGTGCCAGCAGCTTGGGGCCGGGACGCCCCGGGACCCAGTACTTC
CASSLGPGRPGTQYF
>TRBV28|TRBJ2-6|.|once
TGTGCCAGCAGTCCCAGTTTCCAGGGACGGGCCAACGTCCTGACTTTC
CASSPSFQGRANVLTF
>TRBV19|TRBJ2-2|.|few
TGTGCCAGTAGTATCGAAGGGGCCGGGGAGCTGTTTTTT
CASSIEGAGELFF
>TRBV6-5|TRBJ2-3|TRBD2|.
TGTGCCAGCAGTTACTCTCCTAGCGGGAGGGCCGTCACAGATACGCAGTATTTT
CASSYSPSGRAVTDTQYF
>TRBV18|TRBJ2-5|.|.
TGTGCCAGCTCAACGGGACTTTATGAAGAGACCCAGTACTTC
CASSTGLYEETQYF
>TRBV20-1|TRBJ2-5|.|few
TGCAGTGCTGCCCCGCCAGGGGTGGAAGAGACCCAGTACTTC
CSAAPPGVEETQYF
>TRBV7-9|TRBJ1-1|.|many
TGTGCCAGCAGCCCAGGGTTTCCTGAAGCTTTCTTT
CASSPGFPEAFF
>TRBV12-3/TRBV12-4|TRBJ2-7|TRBD2|many
TGTGCCAGCAGCCCTACTAGCGGGAGTTGGGACGAGCAGTACTTC
CASSPTSGSWDEQYF
>TRBV9|TRBJ2-1|TRBD2|.
TGTGCCAGCAGCGCCCGACTGGGCGGGAGAGGCAATGAGCAGTTCTTC
CASSARLGGRGNEQFF
>TRBV27|TRBJ2-7|TRBD2|.
TGTGCCAGCAGTTTATCCCCGGGACTAACGGACGAGCAGTACTTC
CASSLSPGLTDEQYF
>TRBV7-2|TRBJ2-3|.|many
TGTGCCAGCAGCTTCCGGTCTCACACAGATACGCAGTATTTT
CASSFRSHTDTQYF
>TRBV15|TRBJ2-5|.|few
TGTGCCACCAGCAGTCAAAAGCAAGAGACCCAGTACTTC
CATSSQKQETQYF
>TRBV4-3|TRBJ2-3|.|few
TGCGCCAGCAGCCAGACGCCGAGGGGGACTAGCACAGATACGCAGTATTTT
CASSQTPRGTSTDTQYF
>TRBV6-1|TRBJ2-5|.|few
TGTGCCAGCGGCCGGGACACTATTCAAGAGACCCAGTACTTC
CASGRDTIQETQYF
>TRBV14|TRBJ2-5|.|.
TGTGCCAGCAGCCAATTTATTTCGGCTAGCTCGGGAGAGACCCAGTACTTC
CASSQFISASSGETQYF
>TRBV4-2|TRBJ1-1|TRBD1|few
TGTGCCAGCAGCCAAGACGACAGGGGGCAAACTGAAGCTTTCTTT
CASSQDDRGQTEAFF
>TRBV21-1|TRBJ2-3|.|few
TGTGCCAGCAGCAAAAAGGGGTCCGTAAGCACAGATACGCAGTATTTT
CASSKKGSVSTDTQYF
>TRBV19|TRBJ2-3|.|.
TGTGCCAGCGGCCCCGGGCTCGTGTGCACAGATACGCAGTATTTT
CASGPGLVCTDTQYF
>TRBV25-1|TRBJ2-5|.|few
TGTGCCAGCAGTAAAGGGCAGGGGCGGCAAGAGACCCAGTACTTC
CASSKGQGRQETQYF
>TRBV5-1|TRBJ2-5|TRBD2|.
TGCGCCAGCAGCCAAACCGGGACTAGCGGGAAAGAGACCCAGTACTTC
CASSQTGTSGKETQYF
>TRBV28|TRBJ2-1|.|.
TGTGCCAGCAGTTTCTCAGTTTGGGATTACAATGAGCAGTTCTTC
CASSFSVWDYNEQFF
>TRBV28|TRBJ2-5|.|few
TGTGCCAGCAGTACATCCTGGTTGGGAGAGACCCAGTACTTC
CASSTSWLGETQYF
>TRBV6-2/TRBV6-3|TRBJ2-7|.|.
TGTGCCAGCAGAAGCCTACAGGGGAGGAGTCGCGAGCAGTACTTC
CASRSLQGRSREQYF
>TRBV19|TRBJ1-5|.|few
TGTGCCAGTAGTCTCCACAGACCTTTGACAGGTTCAATCAGCCCCCAGCATTTT
CASSLHRPLTGSISPQHF
>TRBV18|TRBJ2-5|.|.
TGTGCCAGCTCACCTCAGGGGATGGAGACCCAGTACTTC
CASSPQGMETQYF
>TRBV28|TRBJ2-5|.|.
TGTGCCAGCAGGCCGGGACACCCTACGGAGACCCAGTACTTC
CASRPGHPTETQYF
>TRBV7-2|TRBJ1-2|TRBD1|few
TGTGCCAGCAGCACGGCGGGACAGGGGGCTGGGTATGGCTACACCTTC
CASSTAGQGAGYGYTF
>TRBV7-6|TRBJ2-3|.|few
TGTGCCAGCAGCTTAGCCACTAACACAGATACGCAGTATTTT
CASSLATNTDTQYF
>TRBV15|TRBJ2-3|.|.
TGTGCCACCAGCATCGGGCCAGATACGCAGTATTTT
CATSIGPDTQYF
>TRBV18|TRBJ2-5|TRBD2|many
TGTGCCAGCTCACCCCGGACTAGCCAAGAGACCCAGTACTTC
CASSPRTSQETQYF
>TRBV12-3/TRBV12-4|TRBJ2-3|.|few
TGTGCCAGCAGTTTATTTCCTACAGGAGATACGCAGTATTTT
CASSLFPTGDTQYF
>TRBV6-2/TRBV6-3|TRBJ2-7|.|many
TGTGCCAGCAGTTACAGGGGAAACTACGAGCAGTACTTC
CASSYRGNYEQYF
>TRBV6-1|TRBJ1-1|.|few
TGTGCCAGCAGCCCCACGGGTAGGGTTGAAGCTTTCTTT
CASSPTGRVEAFF
>TRBV7-2|TRBJ2-3|.|.
TGTGCCAGCAGCTTAAGGGCCATGACAGATACGCAGTATTTT
CASSLRAMTDTQYF
>TRBV20-1|TRBJ2-5|.|.
TGCAGTGCTGGGGGGCTAGATAGGACGGAGACCCAGTACTTC
CSAGGLDRTETQYF
>TRBV20-1|TRBJ2-5|TRBD1|.
TGCAGTGCTAGGAAGACAGGGTATATGGAGACCCAGTACTTC
CSARKTGYMETQYF